One and the same sample provided the 22 T cell receptor beta chains below, sequenced in a study of CXCR3-negative and CXCR3-positive naive CD8 T cells (dated by TCRdb to between 2018 and 2020). The sequencer was a NextSeq 550. The Human TCR Profiling Kit (MiLaboratory) was used to make UMI-labeled 5' RACE TRB cDNA libraries. After TCRdb reprocessed the reads, each CDR3 protein sequence was kept as one row, without DNA. The sample table records approximately 65,000 distinct CDR3 sequences. Jointly, the top ten make up around 0.7% of the sample. Study-wide conclusions, independent of this receptor: Compared with CXCR3-negative naive cells, CXCR3-positive naive cells had TRB CDR3s with higher hydrophobicity (lower Kidera factor 4), lower energy, and higher strength and volume indices.

Their antigen targets remain unknown. Sequencing input: naive CXCR3+ CD8+ T cells from blood. In the paper's terms, the cell subset or site label means: CD45RO-CCR7+CD27+CD95- naive CD8+ T cells expressing CXCR3 (TNR3+). Every receptor here comes from a human donor in good health. Some clones in this sample may be carry-over from other donors' samples.

The rearrangement links TRBV10-3 to TRBJ1-1; TCRdb picks TRBD1, but there is no DNA to check that call. Germline V CDR1 and CDR2: ENHRY, SYGVKD. The CDR3 consists of 13 residues. The CDR3 region is CAIGTGYNTEAFF.

The chain couples TRBV19 to TRBJ2-2; the D call of TRBD2 rests on TCRdb alone, since no DNA is present to check it. Per germline, CDR1 LNHDA and CDR2 SQIVND (reference sequence). The CDR3 consists of 15 residues. Here the CDR3 reads CASSGLAVYPGELFF.

The rearrangement links TRBV29-1 to TRBJ2-1. The CDR3 runs to 13 residues. CDR1 SQVTM and CDR2 ANQGSEA come from the germline V gene. CDR3 residues: CSVEQVNYNEQFF.

This chain joins TRBV12-3 or TRBV12-4 and TRBJ2-2; TCRdb's D gene call, TRBD1, goes unchecked for lack of DNA. The CDR3 spans 15 residues. The CDR3: CASSLKQGAPGELFF.

The chain is built from TRBV20-1 and TRBJ2-5; TCRdb outputs TRBD2, but without DNA this stays unchecked. Germline V gene lookup returns CDR1 DFQATT and CDR2 SNEGSKA (reference sequence). The CDR3 is made up of 18 amino acids. CDR3: CSAIGIGTSSWYQETLYF.

Here the CDR3 reads CASSTQSTGRDYEQYF. V usage is TRBV6-4 and J usage is TRBJ2-7; TCRdb names TRBD1, which stays unverified in the absence of DNA. The CDR3 has 16 residues. CDR1 and CDR2 (germline): MRHNA, SNTAGT.

The CDR3 is CASSNYGTGNNYGYTF. The chain joins TRBV5-1 to TRBJ1-2; TCRdb's D call, TRBD1, is unchecked because there is no DNA. The CDR3 totals 16 residues. Germline CDR1 is SGHRS and CDR2 is YFSETQ.

The rearrangement joins TRBV19 to TRBJ1-2. Germline loops: CDR1 LNHDA, CDR2 SQIVND (reference sequence). This CDR3 spans 12 amino acids. CDR3 sequence reads: CATWSLWSGYTF.

The chain is built from TRBV13 and TRBJ2-7; TCRdb returns TRBD1, unconfirmable since there is no DNA. This CDR3 is built from 15 residues. Germline V gene data show CDR1 as PRHDT and CDR2 as FYEKMQ (reference sequence). CDR3 region: CASSPPDTGDNEQYF.

V usage is TRBV21-1 and J usage is TRBJ2-7; TCRdb's D call, TRBD1, is unchecked because there is no DNA. TRBV21-1 is designated a pseudogene. This CDR3 has 16 residues. The CDR3 loop reads CASSPKPRTGSYEQYF.

The chain employs TRBV7-2 and TRBJ2-2. The CDR3 loop spans 12 amino acids. In germline, CDR1 is SGHTA, CDR2 FQGNSA. The CDR3 is CASSQSTGELFF.

The chain links TRBV9 to TRBJ2-7. The CDR3 length is 14 residues. Germline values: CDR1 SGDLS, CDR2 YYNGEE. CDR3 amino acids: CASSVGGGAYEQYF.

The chain joins TRBV20-1 to TRBJ2-7. CDR1 is DFQATT, CDR2 SNEGSKA, per germline (reference sequence). The CDR3 has 11 residues. The CDR3 region is CSAKGAYEQYF.

The V and J genes are TRBV29-1 and TRBJ2-1. This CDR3 region has 12 residues. Germline assignment: CDR1 SQVTM and CDR2 ANQGSEA. CDR3 sequence: CSVEESGNEQFF.

This chain links TRBV5-4 with TRBJ2-1. Germline V gene lookup returns CDR1 SGHNT and CDR2 YYREEE (reference sequence). CDR3 length equals 12 residues. The CDR3: CASRYSGNEQFF.

The J gene is TRBJ2-7, the V gene TRBV9. In germline, CDR1 is SGDLS, CDR2 YYNGEE. The CDR3 runs to 15 residues. CDR3 loop: CASSVGTSESYEQYF.

The V call is TRBV7-8, the J call TRBJ1-5. The CDR3 runs 15 residues. The germline gives CDR1 SGHVS, CDR2 FQNEAQ. The chain's CDR3 is CASSLDSTSNQPQHF.

The genes are TRBV20-1 and TRBJ2-1; TCRdb's D gene call, TRBD2, goes unchecked for lack of DNA. Per the germline V gene, CDR1 is DFQATT and CDR2 is SNEGSKA (reference sequence). The CDR3 spans 15 residues. CDR3 sequence: CSASPTLDTYNEQFF.

The rearrangement links TRBV19 to TRBJ2-7; TCRdb's D call of TRBD2 is untestable without DNA. This CDR3 is 13 amino acids long. Germline V gives CDR1 LNHDA, CDR2 SQIVND (reference sequence). CDR3 sequence: CASSPPTSYEQYF.

The chain carries TRBV15 and TRBJ2-1; TCRdb's assignment of TRBD2 cannot be checked, as there is no DNA. Germline CDR1 is LNHNV and CDR2 is YYDKDF (reference sequence). The CDR3 has 17 amino acids. The CDR3 reads CATSRDWASGAYNEQFF.

The V and J genes are TRBV29-1 and TRBJ1-4; TCRdb returns TRBD1, unconfirmable since there is no DNA. Per the germline V gene, CDR1 is SQVTM and CDR2 is ANQGSEA. This CDR3 has 12 amino acids. This CDR3 is CSVDDGALDPHF.

This chain uses TRBV7-9 with TRBJ2-7; TCRdb outputs TRBD1, but without DNA this stays unchecked. The CDR3 is 15 amino acids. The V gene's germline CDR1 is SEHNR and CDR2 FQNEAQ (reference sequence). CDR3 protein: CASSATRDSPYEQYF.